A single sample is the source of the 22 T cell receptor beta chains below, sequenced in a study of CD8+ T cells in alopecia areata. Treatment noted: oral pan-JAK inhibitor, 5-10 mg twice daily. The sequencing template was cDNA reverse transcribed from extracted RNA. Sequencing was performed with immunoSEQ multiplex PCR; in TCRdb, only in-frame clones are kept and a portion is missing. Of over 200,000 clones detected, less than 65% appear once; the ten largest clones hold 3.5% to 5%. The source was CD4+ T cells sorted from blood, collected at week 4, from a patient treated with tofacitinib. All receptors derive from a human donor with alopecia areata.

This chain joins TRBV7-6 and TRBJ2-3; D tentatively reads TRBD1 or TRBD2 (5 bases each). CDR1 is SGHVS, CDR2 FNYEAQ, per germline. The germline V and J ends were trimmed by 4 bases and 5 bases, with 13 bases remaining between them. This CDR3 has 14 residues. CDR3 region: CASSSQGREDTQYF. The CDR3 DNA follows: TGTGCCAGCAGCTCGCAGGGACGGGAAGATACGCAGTATTTT.

As DNA, the CDR3 is TGTGCCAGCAGCGGCCTCCGACTAGCGGACCGCGGGACCCAGTACTTC. It codes for CASSGLRLADRGTQYF. V and J are TRBV11-3 and TRBJ2-5; 9 bases match TRBD2. The CDR3 covers 16 residues. J lost 7 bases, V lost 5 bases, and 14 bases had no gene match. The V gene's germline CDR1 is SGHNT and CDR2 YENEEA.

V gene TRBV27 combines with J gene TRBJ2-7; 7 bases agree with TRBD1. The CDR3 sequence is 15 residues long. V was clipped by 4 bases and J by 0 bases; unmatched bases: 6. CDR1 and CDR2 (germline): MNHEY, SMNVEV (reference sequence). The DNA for the CDR3 is TGTGCCAGCAGTTGGCAGGGGGTCCCCTCCTACGAGCAGTACTTC. Translating gives CASSWQGVPSYEQYF.

This CDR3 is CASSQDQGAEAFF. CDR3 sequence (DNA): TGCGCCAGCAGCCAAGATCAAGGGGCTGAAGCTTTCTTT. V is TRBV4-3 and J is TRBJ1-1; the D gene is possibly TRBD1 (5 bases). The germline V gene has CDR1 LGHNA and CDR2 YSLEER. V was shortened by 0 bases and J by 6 bases, with 8 bases between the two germline ends. The CDR3 is made up of 13 amino acids.

V and J are TRBV6-5 and TRBJ2-2, with 7 bases fitting TRBD1. The germline V gene encodes CDR1 MNHEY and CDR2 SVGAGI. This CDR3 has 15 amino acids. Trimming removed 7 bases from V and 0 bases from J; junction bases left unmatched: 5. The CDR3 nucleotides are TGTGCCAGCAACAGACAGGGAACGAACACCGGGGAGCTGTTTTTT. The encoded protein is CASNRQGTNTGELFF.

This sequence joins TRBV5-1 and TRBJ2-2; possibly TRBD1 for D (5 bases). CDR1 is SGHRS, CDR2 YFSETQ, per germline. This CDR3 has 15 amino acids. Trimming took off 0 bases at V and 4 bases at J, with 10 bases between the two ends. The CDR3 sequence: CASSLASGLTGELFF. The CDR3 region has the DNA TGCGCCAGCAGCTTGGCCTCAGGGCTCACCGGGGAGCTGTTTTTT.

This clone came up a few times. This rearrangement joins TRBV15 to TRBJ2-5; 10 positions match TRBD1. The CDR3 runs to 14 residues. Germline V gene lookup returns CDR1 LNHNV and CDR2 YYDKDF (reference sequence). V shed 5 bases, J shed 5 bases, and the junction held 5 bases outside the gene matches. DNA for the CDR3: TGTGCCACCAGCGGGGGACAGGGGATGGAGACCCAGTACTTC. It specifies CATSGGQGMETQYF.

This clone was picked up a small number of times. The V gene is TRBV7-9, the J gene TRBJ2-1; 12 positions agree with TRBD2. Germline V CDR1 and CDR2: SEHNR, FQNEAQ (reference sequence). V shed 1 base and J 8 bases; nucleotides not matched to a gene: 15. This CDR3 is 19 amino acids long. The CDR3 DNA sequence: TGTGCCAGCAGCTTAGGTCTAGCGGGGGGGAATCTGAATCCCGATGAGCAGTTCTTC. This gives the protein CASSLGLAGGNLNPDEQFF.

V usage is TRBV30 and J usage is TRBJ2-5, with D tentatively TRBD2 (7 bases). Germline V gene lookup returns CDR1 GTSNPN and CDR2 SVGIG (reference sequence). V gave up 3 bases and J gave up 7 bases, with 15 bases separating them. The CDR3 sequence is 13 residues long. CDR3 in amino acids: CAWSTGGPGTQYF. CDR3 nucleotide sequence: TGTGCCTGGAGCACGGGGGGCCCTGGGACCCAGTACTTC.

The V call is TRBV18, the J call TRBJ1-1, with TRBD1 as a possible D gene (5 bases). With 3 bases removed from V and 1 base from J, the gap between germline ends came to 15 bases. The CDR3 runs to 16 residues. Per the germline V gene, CDR1 is KGHSH and CDR2 is LQKENI. CDR3 DNA sequence: TGTGCCAGCTCACCCCGTCCAACAGGCCAGAACACTGAAGCTTTCTTT. This encodes CASSPRPTGQNTEAFF.

The rearrangement uses TRBV6-6 and TRBJ1-5; TRBD1 matches 8 bases. There are 15 residues in the CDR3. The germline V gene has CDR1 MNHNY and CDR2 SVGAGI (reference sequence). V shed 8 bases, J shed 2 bases, and the junction held 8 bases outside the gene matches. The CDR3 nucleotides read TGTGCCAGCGGGCCCGGACAGGGCGGCAATCAGCCCCAGCATTTT. This encodes CASGPGQGGNQPQHF.

The table lists this clone with a few counts. The chain carries TRBV10-3 and TRBJ2-1; D gene unclear. Trimming left V 3 bases short and J 5 bases short, with 11 bases between. This CDR3 spans 14 amino acids. Looked up from germline, CDR1 is ENHRY and CDR2 is SYGVKD. The CDR3 DNA is TGTGCCATCAGTGACCAGGACGGAAACAATGAGCAGTTCTTC. This encodes CAISDQDGNNEQFF.

The gene calls are TRBV2 and TRBJ2-6; D not certain. Germline values: CDR1 SNHLY, CDR2 FYNNEI. The CDR3 has 15 amino acids. Trimming removed 6 bases from V and 1 base from J, with 10 bases in between. DNA for the CDR3: TGTGCCAGCAGGAGCAATCCTTCTGGGGCCAACGTCCTGACTTTC. Translation: CASRSNPSGANVLTF. The full variable domain, rest sourced from reference TRBV2 and TRBJ2-6, is EPEVTQTPSHQVTQMGQEVILRCVPISNHLYFYWYRQILGQKVEFLVSFYNNEISEKSEIFDDQFSVERPDGSNFTLKIRSTKLEDSAMYFCASRSNPSGANVLTFGAGSRLTVL.

The V gene is TRBV6-6, the J gene TRBJ2-4; D unresolved. Per the germline V gene, CDR1 is MNHNY and CDR2 is SVGAGI (reference sequence). The CDR3 has 12 amino acids. V shed 4 bases and J shed 6 bases, with 7 bases lying between them. CDR3 sequence: CASSFDGNIQYF. CDR3 in DNA: TGTGCCAGCAGTTTCGATGGAAACATTCAGTACTTC.

This clone has a handful of counts. The CDR3 coding sequence is TGTGCCAGTAGTATGGACAGAACTCAAGAGACCCAGTACTTC. This encodes CASSMDRTQETQYF. This chain links TRBV19 with TRBJ2-5, with D maybe TRBD1 (6 bases). The length of the CDR3 is 14 residues. V gave up 3 bases and J gave up 2 bases, with 10 bases separating them. The germline CDR1 and CDR2 sequences are LNHDA and SQIVND (reference sequence).

The chain combines TRBV19 with TRBJ1-5; 10 positions match TRBD1. Germline V gives CDR1 LNHDA, CDR2 SQIVND (reference sequence). The CDR3 has 15 amino acids. V trimming: 6 bases; J trimming: 5 bases; junction bases outside the gene matches: 7. Here the CDR3 DNA reads TGTGCCAGTAGCCGAGGGACAGGGGCTTATCAGCCCCAGCATTTT. This sequence encodes CASSRGTGAYQPQHF. Looking up the rest from reference TRBV19 and TRBJ1-5 gives the full variable domain: DGGITQSPKYLFRKEGQNVTLSCEQNLNHDAMYWYRQDPGQGLRLIYYSQIVNDFQKGDIAEGYSVSREKKESFPLTVTSAQKNPTAFYLCASSRGTGAYQPQHFGDGTRLSIL.

This CDR3 is CASSRGSQETQYF. DNA of the CDR3: TGTGCCAGCTCTCGGGGGAGCCAAGAGACCCAGTACTTC. J is TRBJ2-5 and V is TRBV18; a possible D gene is TRBD2 (6 bases). This CDR3 has 13 residues. Germline CDR1 reads KGHSH; CDR2 reads LQKENI. V lost 6 bases to trimming and J lost 1 base, with 9 bases between them.

This clone was counted between two and nine times. The V gene is TRBV5-4, the J gene TRBJ1-1, with 8 bases fitting TRBD1. Germline V gene lookup returns CDR1 SGHNT and CDR2 YYREEE (reference sequence). With 3 bases clipped from V and 4 bases from J, the junction kept 5 bases outside the gene matches. CDR3 size: 14 residues. In nucleotides, the CDR3 is TGTGCCAGCAGCTCCTTTACAGGGGGCACTGAAGCTTTCTTT. It codes for CASSSFTGGTEAFF.

This clone was seen a handful of times. J is TRBJ1-5 and V is TRBV7-8; D is uncertain. Germline V gene lookup returns CDR1 SGHVS and CDR2 FQNEAQ. This CDR3 region has 14 residues. The V end lost 6 bases, the J end lost 1 base, and 10 bases lay between the germline ends. The CDR3 is CASRLGASNQPQHF. DNA for the CDR3: TGTGCCAGCAGACTCGGAGCGAGCAATCAGCCCCAGCATTTT.

The chain links TRBV4-3 to TRBJ2-2, with a tentative D call TRBD2 (6 bases). The V gene lost 0 bases and the J gene lost 7 bases, with 12 bases spanning the gap. Germline lookup yields CDR1 LGHNA and CDR2 YSLEER. There are 15 residues in the CDR3. DNA for the CDR3: TGCGCCAGCAGCCAAGAAGGGACTTTCATCGGGGAGCTGTTTTTT. Amino acid sequence: CASSQEGTFIGELFF.

This chain's CDR3 is CASSSTGLAGGNEQYF. CDR3 nucleotide sequence: TGTGCCAGCAGTTCGACAGGACTAGCGGGGGGGAACGAGCAGTACTTC. V gene TRBV6-5 combines with J gene TRBJ2-7; 15 positions agree with TRBD2. CDR1 is MNHEY, CDR2 SVGAGI, per germline. The CDR3 is 16 residues long. Germline trimming cut 4 bases from V and 5 bases from J; bases unmatched to any gene: 6.

The genes are TRBV29-1 and TRBJ2-7; 9 bases are shared with TRBD1. The trim removed 1 base at V and 2 bases at J, leaving 6 bases unmatched. There are 15 residues in the CDR3. Germline CDR1 reads SQVTM; CDR2 reads ANQGSEA. For the CDR3, the DNA is TGCAGCGTTGAAGTAATCCGGGACAGGGCCTACGAGCAGTACTTC. Protein sequence: CSVEVIRDRAYEQYF.